Listed here are 2 T cell receptor beta chains from one sample, sequenced in a study of cytomegalovirus exposure and HLA in healthy donors. Primers for the PCR totalled 60 Vbeta and 13 Jbeta. Method: immunoSEQ multiplex PCR; TCRdb's copy keeps in-frame clones and lacks some. The sample includes roughly 100,000 clones, 79% of them seen just once. Material for sequencing was PBMCs. Source of these receptors: a male donor in good health and CMV-seropositive.

Note on this clone: At one end, the junction sequence differs from germline, possibly due to a read error. The rearrangement joins TRBV7-7 to TRBJ1-4; D is perhaps TRBD1 (6 bases). Germline V gene sequence: CDR1 SSHAT, CDR2 FNYEAQ (reference sequence). This CDR3 has 15 amino acids. CDR3 sequence: CASSPGAGRDEKLFF. DNA of the CDR3: TGTGCTAGCAGCCCAGGGGCAGGACGGGATGAAAAACTGTTTTTT.

Comments on this clone: Other DNA sequences in the sample encode the same CDR3. V is TRBV18 and J is TRBJ2-7; D gene uncertain. This CDR3 spans 13 amino acids. With 1 base removed from V and 0 bases from J, the gap between germline ends came to 4 bases. CDR1 is KGHSH and CDR2 is LQKENI in the germline V gene. The CDR3 sequence: CASSPLASYEQYF. CDR3 bases: TGTGCCAGCTCACCACTGGCCTCCTACGAGCAGTACTTC.